Presented here are 17 T cell receptor beta chains from one specimen sequenced in a study of CD8+ T cells in alopecia areata. The treatment denotes: oral pan-JAK inhibitor, 5-10 mg twice daily. RNA extraction and reverse transcription yielded cDNA as sequencing template. Using immunoSEQ multiplex PCR, the repertoire was profiled, and TCRdb retains in-frame clones only, with some absent. The table lists 190,000 or so clones, roughly 61% of them singletons. The specimen comprised CD8+ T cells sorted from blood, sampled at week 24, from a patient treated with tofacitinib. The receptors originated from a human donor with alopecia areata.

The chain has TRBV11-2 and TRBJ2-2, with D hard to call. Germline V gene data show CDR1 as SGHAT and CDR2 as FQNNGV. This CDR3 region has 15 residues. Trimming removed 1 base from V and 0 bases from J, with 6 bases in between. This CDR3 reads CASSLAHPNTGELFF. In DNA, the CDR3 is TGTGCCAGCAGCTTAGCTCACCCGAACACCGGGGAGCTGTTTTTT. Full variable domain (remainder filled in from reference TRBV11-2 and TRBJ2-2): EAGVAQSPRYKIIEKRQSVAFWCNPISGHATLYWYQQILGQGPKLLIQFQNNGVVDDSQLPKDRFSAERLKGVDSTLKIQPAKLEDSAVYLCASSLAHPNTGELFFGEGSRLTVL.

This chain joins TRBV5-1 and TRBJ2-5; TRBD1 agrees at 9 bases. The CDR3 has 13 amino acids. Per the germline V gene, CDR1 is SGHRS and CDR2 is YFSETQ. V shed 8 bases, J shed 3 bases, and the junction held 5 bases outside the gene matches. The CDR3 DNA reads as TGCGCCAGTAGGGACAGGGATAAAGAGACCCAGTACTTC. Its translation: CASRDRDKETQYF.

This clone has only one observation. The J gene is TRBJ2-1, the V gene TRBV5-6; TRBD2 matches 8 bases. The CDR3 is 15 amino acids. From germline, CDR1 is SGHDT and CDR2 YYEEEE. Trimming took 2 bases from V and 3 from J; bases not matched to a gene: 4. CDR3 coding DNA: TGTGCCAGCAGCTTCGTACTAGCGGACTACAATGAGCAGTTCTTC. The encoded protein is CASSFVLADYNEQFF.

The rearrangement uses TRBV27 and TRBJ2-7; D call uncertain. The CDR3 contains 11 residues. Germline loops: CDR1 MNHEY, CDR2 SMNVEV (reference sequence). V was cut by 5 bases and J by 3 bases, with 5 bases left in between. The CDR3 bases are TGTGCCAGCAGTATCGGCTACGAGCAGTACTTC. It codes for CASSIGYEQYF.

J is TRBJ2-5 and V is TRBV30, with D tentatively TRBD2 (7 bases). The V gene lost 4 bases and the J gene lost 7 bases, with 16 bases spanning the gap. The CDR3 covers 13 residues. Germline V lookup: CDR1 GTSNPN, CDR2 SVGIG (reference sequence). The CDR3 loop reads CAWKGGGLVTQYF. CDR3 in DNA: TGTGCCTGGAAGGGGGGGGGCCTGGTGACCCAGTACTTC.

The rearrangement joins TRBV6-5 to TRBJ2-5, with no clear D. The germline V and J ends were trimmed by 1 base and 2 bases, with 8 bases remaining between them. Germline V gene lookup returns CDR1 MNHEY and CDR2 SVGAGI. CDR3 size: 14 residues. This CDR3 is CASSYYVGQETQYF. For the CDR3, the DNA is TGTGCCAGCAGTTACTACGTGGGGCAAGAGACCCAGTACTTC.

The chain couples TRBV5-1 to TRBJ1-2, with no clear D. Germline V gives CDR1 SGHRS, CDR2 YFSETQ. V was pared by 0 bases and J by 8 bases, with 14 bases between. The CDR3 sequence is 14 residues long. CDR3 in amino acids: CASSLDESAGGYTF. CDR3 sequence (DNA): TGCGCCAGCAGCTTGGACGAGTCAGCTGGGGGCTACACCTTC.

This clone has more than one count but fewer than ten. V and J are TRBV18 and TRBJ2-5; D is unclear. CDR3 length: 16 amino acids. V was clipped by 1 base and J by 5 bases, with 17 bases between them. The germline V gene encodes CDR1 KGHSH and CDR2 LQKENI. Here the CDR3 DNA reads TGTGCCAGCTCACCACGGGTATGGCGGCTGCAGGAGACCCAGTACTTC. Translated, it gives CASSPRVWRLQETQYF.

The V gene is TRBV4-2, the J gene TRBJ2-7; no definite D call. Germline V gives CDR1 LGHNA, CDR2 YNFKEQ. CDR3 length equals 14 residues. V lost 0 bases, J lost 1 base, and 7 bases lay in between. This chain's CDR3 is CASSQDLGSYEQYF. CDR3 bases: TGTGCCAGCAGCCAAGATCTGGGGTCCTACGAGCAGTACTTC.

This chain uses TRBV13 with TRBJ2-2; 8 nucleotides agree with TRBD1. Germline values: CDR1 PRHDT, CDR2 FYEKMQ (reference sequence). CDR3 length: 15 amino acids. After removal of 5 bases from V and 6 bases from J, the junction contained 8 bases not matched to a gene. The DNA of the CDR3 is TGTGCCAGCAGCCAAGGACAGGGTGGGTCCGGGGAGCTGTTTTTT. It specifies CASSQGQGGSGELFF.

The rearrangement uses TRBV13 and TRBJ1-2; 9 bases fit TRBD1. Per the germline V gene, CDR1 is PRHDT and CDR2 is FYEKMQ (reference sequence). The CDR3 is 15 amino acids. Germline trimming cut 6 bases from V and 4 bases from J; bases unmatched to any gene: 9. The CDR3 sequence is CASSGGQGGFYGYTF. The CDR3 DNA reads TGTGCCAGCAGTGGGGGACAGGGAGGATTCTATGGCTACACCTTC.

The chain recombines TRBV5-1 with TRBJ2-7; 9 nucleotides agree with TRBD1. From germline, CDR1 is SGHRS and CDR2 YFSETQ. The CDR3 has 14 residues. Losses at the gene ends were 4 bases for V and 5 bases for J; bases not matched to a gene: 7. CDR3: CASSPQGAPNEQYF. The CDR3 DNA sequence: TGCGCCAGCAGCCCACAGGGGGCCCCCAACGAGCAGTACTTC.

Remarks on this clone: This sample includes further DNA sequences coding for the same CDR3. This sequence joins TRBV5-6 and TRBJ2-5, with D possibly TRBD2 on 5 matching bases. CDR3 length: 12 residues. The germline V gene has CDR1 SGHDT and CDR2 YYEEEE. V gave up 0 bases and J gave up 7 bases, with 7 bases separating them. CDR3 DNA: TGTGCCAGCAGCTTGGGTCGGGGGACCCAGTACTTC. As protein: CASSLGRGTQYF.

The chain carries TRBV5-6 and TRBJ2-3; D might be TRBD1 (5 bases). V was pared by 0 bases and J by 4 bases, with 15 bases between. This CDR3 is 16 amino acids long. Germline V CDR1 and CDR2: SGHDT, YYEEEE. This chain's CDR3 is CASSLARGPRADTQYF. As DNA, the CDR3 is TGTGCCAGCAGCTTGGCCCGCGGCCCCAGGGCAGATACGCAGTATTTT. Looking up the rest from reference TRBV5-6 and TRBJ2-3 gives the full variable domain: DAGVTQSPTHLIKTRGQQVTLRCSPKSGHDTVSWYQQALGQGPQFIFQYYEEEERQRGNFPDRFSGHQFPNYSSELNVNALLLGDSALYLCASSLARGPRADTQYFGPGTRLTVL.

J is TRBJ2-1 and V is TRBV14; D not resolved. The CDR3 extends over 13 amino acids. Per the germline V gene, CDR1 is SGHDN and CDR2 is FVKESK. V was shortened by 4 bases and J by 2 bases, with 6 bases between the two germline ends. The CDR3 spells CASSPRTYNEQFF. CDR3 sequence (DNA): TGTGCCAGCAGCCCCAGGACCTACAATGAGCAGTTCTTC.

CDR3 sequence reads: CASSGGQGDTRSGANVLTF. For the CDR3, the DNA is TGCGCCAGCAGCGGTGGACAGGGGGATACTCGTTCTGGGGCCAACGTCCTGACTTTC. This sequence joins TRBV5-1 and TRBJ2-6, with 10 bases that match TRBD1. Looked up from germline, CDR1 is SGHRS and CDR2 is YFSETQ. This CDR3 region has 19 residues. Losses at the gene ends were 4 bases for V and 1 base for J; bases not matched to a gene: 11.

The gene calls are TRBV6-5 and TRBJ2-1; possible D gene TRBD2, 6 bases. Trimming shortened V by 6 bases and J by 10 bases, and 16 bases separated the two germline ends. There are 13 residues in the CDR3. From germline, CDR1 is MNHEY and CDR2 SVGAGI. The CDR3 loop is CASSAGDSLEQFF. CDR3 DNA sequence: TGTGCCAGCAGCGCTGGGGACTCCCTCGAGCAGTTCTTC.